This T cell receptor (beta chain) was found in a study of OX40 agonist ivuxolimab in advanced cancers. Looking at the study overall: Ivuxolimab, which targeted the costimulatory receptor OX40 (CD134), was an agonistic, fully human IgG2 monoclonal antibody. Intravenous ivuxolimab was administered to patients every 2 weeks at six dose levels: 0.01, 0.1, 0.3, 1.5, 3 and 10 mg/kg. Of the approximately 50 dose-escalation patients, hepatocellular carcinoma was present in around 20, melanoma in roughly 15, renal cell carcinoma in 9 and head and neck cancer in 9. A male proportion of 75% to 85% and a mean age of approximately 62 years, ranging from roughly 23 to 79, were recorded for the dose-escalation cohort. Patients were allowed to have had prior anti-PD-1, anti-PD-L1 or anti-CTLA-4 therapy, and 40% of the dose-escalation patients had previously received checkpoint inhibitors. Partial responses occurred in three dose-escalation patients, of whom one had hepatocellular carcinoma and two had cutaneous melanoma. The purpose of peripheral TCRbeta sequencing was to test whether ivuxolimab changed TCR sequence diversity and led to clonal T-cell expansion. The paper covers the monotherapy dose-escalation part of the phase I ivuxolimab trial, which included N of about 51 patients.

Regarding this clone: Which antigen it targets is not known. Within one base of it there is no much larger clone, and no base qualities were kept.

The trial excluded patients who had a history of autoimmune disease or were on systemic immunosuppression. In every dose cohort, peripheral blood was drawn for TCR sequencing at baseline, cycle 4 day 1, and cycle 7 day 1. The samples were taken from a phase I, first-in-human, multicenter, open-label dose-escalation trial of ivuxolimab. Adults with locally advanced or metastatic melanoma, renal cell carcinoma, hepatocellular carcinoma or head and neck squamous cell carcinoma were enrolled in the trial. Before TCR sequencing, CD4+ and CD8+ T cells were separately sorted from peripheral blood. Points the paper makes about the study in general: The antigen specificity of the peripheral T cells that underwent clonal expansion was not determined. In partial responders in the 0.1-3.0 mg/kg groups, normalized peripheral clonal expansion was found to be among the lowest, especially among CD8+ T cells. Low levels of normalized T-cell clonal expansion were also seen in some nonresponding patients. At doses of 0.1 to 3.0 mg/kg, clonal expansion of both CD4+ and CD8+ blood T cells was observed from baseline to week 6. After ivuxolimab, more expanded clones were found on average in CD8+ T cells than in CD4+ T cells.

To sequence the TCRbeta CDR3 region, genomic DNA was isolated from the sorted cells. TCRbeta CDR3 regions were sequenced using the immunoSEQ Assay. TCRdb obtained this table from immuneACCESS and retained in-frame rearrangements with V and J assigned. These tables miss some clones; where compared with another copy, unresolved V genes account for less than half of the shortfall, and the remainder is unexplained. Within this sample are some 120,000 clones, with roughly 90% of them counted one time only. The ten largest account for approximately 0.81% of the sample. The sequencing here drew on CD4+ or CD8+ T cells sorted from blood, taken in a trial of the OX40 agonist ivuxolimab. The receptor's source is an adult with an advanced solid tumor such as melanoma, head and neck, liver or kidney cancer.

The sequence in DNA is TGTGCCAGCACGGGGAGGGGCACTGAAGCTTTCTTT. Its amino acids are CASTGRGTEAFF. The chain employs TRBV27 and TRBJ1-1; a tentative D match to TRBD1 spans 5 bases. V is reduced by 7 bases and J by 4 bases, leaving a spacing of 10 bases between them. Looking up the germline V gene (reference sequence) yields CDR1 MNHEY and CDR2 SMNVEV. Including cysteine and phenylalanine, the CDR3 has 12 amino acids. The entry retains the CDR3 DNA only, 36 bases that are in frame from base 1.